What follows describes a single TCR beta chain. Antigen: not known. Clones were read by immunoSEQ multiplex PCR, and TCRdb kept only the in-frame ones, dropping some. The table includes around 400,000 clones, about nine tenths detected once. The data originate from a study of cytomegalovirus exposure and HLA in healthy donors. Whole-study results and caveats: TCR clusters originating in the first cohort tended to co-occur in the approximately 120 validation repertoires, according to a later analysis. The majority of TCR sequences were rare, yet some public TCRs appeared in many donors. High specificity and sensitivity for cytomegalovirus status were reported for the classifier.

Germline CDR1 MDHEN, CDR2 SYDVKM. V was pared by 6 bases and J by 3 bases, with 2 bases of the junction left unmatched. This CDR3 comprises 13 residues. From the 120-subject validation cohort, which was separate from the roughly 700-subject first cohort, the donors were drawn. The source material was PBMCs. This clonotype was sampled from a woman between 18 and 29 years old in good health and CMV-seronegative. The V call is TRBV28, the J call TRBJ1-2; 9 bases line up with TRBD1. The CDR3 loop reads CASRGTGYYGYTF. DNA for the CDR3: TGTGCCAGCAGGGGGACAGGGTACTATGGCTACACCTTC.